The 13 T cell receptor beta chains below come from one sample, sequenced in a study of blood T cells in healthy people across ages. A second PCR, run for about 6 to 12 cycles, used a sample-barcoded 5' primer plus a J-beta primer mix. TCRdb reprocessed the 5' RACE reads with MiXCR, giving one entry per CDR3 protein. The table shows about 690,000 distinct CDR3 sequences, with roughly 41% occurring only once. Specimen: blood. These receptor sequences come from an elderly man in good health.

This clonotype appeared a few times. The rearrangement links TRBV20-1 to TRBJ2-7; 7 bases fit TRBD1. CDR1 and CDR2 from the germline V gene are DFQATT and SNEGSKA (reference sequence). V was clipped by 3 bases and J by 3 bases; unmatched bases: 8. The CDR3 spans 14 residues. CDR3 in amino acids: CSASKGQRLYEQYF. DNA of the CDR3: TGCAGTGCTAGTAAGGGACAGAGACTCTACGAGCAGTACTTC.

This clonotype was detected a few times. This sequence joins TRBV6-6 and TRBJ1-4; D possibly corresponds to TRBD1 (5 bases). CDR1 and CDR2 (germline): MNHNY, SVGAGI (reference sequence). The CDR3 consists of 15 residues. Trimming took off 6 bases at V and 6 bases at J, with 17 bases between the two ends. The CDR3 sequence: CASRPPGTWDEKLFF. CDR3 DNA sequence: TGTGCCAGCAGGCCACCGGGGACGTGGGATGAAAAACTGTTTTTT.

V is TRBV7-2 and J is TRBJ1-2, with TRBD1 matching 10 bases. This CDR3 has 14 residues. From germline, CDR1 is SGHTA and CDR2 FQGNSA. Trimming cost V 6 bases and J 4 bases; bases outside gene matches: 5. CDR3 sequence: CASREGQGCYGYTF. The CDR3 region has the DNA TGTGCCAGCAGGGAGGGACAGGGGTGCTATGGCTACACCTTC. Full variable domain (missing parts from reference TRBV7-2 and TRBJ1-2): GAGVSQSPSNKVTEKGKDVELRCDPISGHTALYWYRQSLGQGLEFLIYFQGNSAPDKSGLPSDRFSAERTGGSVSTLTIQRTQQEDSAVYLCASREGQGCYGYTFGSGTRLTVV.

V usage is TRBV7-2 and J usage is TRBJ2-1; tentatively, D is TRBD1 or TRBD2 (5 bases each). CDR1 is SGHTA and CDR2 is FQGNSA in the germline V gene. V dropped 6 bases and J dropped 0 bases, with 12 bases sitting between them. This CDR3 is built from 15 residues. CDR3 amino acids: CASSPGGTSYNEQFF. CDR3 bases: TGTGCCAGCAGTCCGGGTGGGACCTCCTACAATGAGCAGTTCTTC.

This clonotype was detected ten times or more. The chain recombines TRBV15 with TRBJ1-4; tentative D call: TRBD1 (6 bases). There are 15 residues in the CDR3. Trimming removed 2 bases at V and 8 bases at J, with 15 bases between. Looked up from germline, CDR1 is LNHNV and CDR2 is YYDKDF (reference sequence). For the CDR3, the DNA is TGTGCCACCAGCAGAAACAGGGTCCAGACGGAAAAACTGTTTTTT. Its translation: CATSRNRVQTEKLFF.

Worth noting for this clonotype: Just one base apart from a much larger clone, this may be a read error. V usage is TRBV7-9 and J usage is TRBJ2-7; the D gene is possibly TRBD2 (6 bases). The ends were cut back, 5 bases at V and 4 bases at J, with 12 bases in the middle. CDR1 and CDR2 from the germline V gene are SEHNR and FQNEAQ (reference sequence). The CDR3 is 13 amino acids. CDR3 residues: CASSEGLIYEQYF. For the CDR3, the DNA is TGTGCCAGCAGCGAGGGACTCATTTACGAGCAGTACTTC. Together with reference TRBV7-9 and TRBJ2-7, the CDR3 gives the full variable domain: DTGVSQNPRHKITKRGQNVTFRCDPISEHNRLYWYRQTLGQGPEFLTYFQNEAQLEKSRLLSDRFSAERPKGSFSTLEIQRTEQGDSAMYLCASSEGLIYEQYFGPGTRLTVT.

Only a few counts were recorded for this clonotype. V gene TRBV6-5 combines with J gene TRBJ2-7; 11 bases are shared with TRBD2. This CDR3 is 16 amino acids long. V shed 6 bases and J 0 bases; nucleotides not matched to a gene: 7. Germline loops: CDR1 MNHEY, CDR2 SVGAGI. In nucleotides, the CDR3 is TGTGCCAGCAGGCTACTAGCGGGGGTGCCCTCCTACGAGCAGTACTTC. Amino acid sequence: CASRLLAGVPSYEQYF.

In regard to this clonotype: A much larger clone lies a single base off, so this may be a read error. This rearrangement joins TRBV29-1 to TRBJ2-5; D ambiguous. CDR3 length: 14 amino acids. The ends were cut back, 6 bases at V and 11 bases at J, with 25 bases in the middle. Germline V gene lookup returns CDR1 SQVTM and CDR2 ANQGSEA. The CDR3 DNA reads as TGCAGCGTCGTAGGCACAGCCCCCTACAATGGGCAGTACTTC. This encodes CSVVGTAPYNGQYF.

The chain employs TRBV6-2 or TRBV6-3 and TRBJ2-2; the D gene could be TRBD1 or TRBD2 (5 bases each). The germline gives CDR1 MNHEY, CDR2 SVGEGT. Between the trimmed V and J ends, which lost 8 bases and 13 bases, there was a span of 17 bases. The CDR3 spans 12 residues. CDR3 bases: TGTGCCAGCGGCACTCGGGACGGTGGGCTGTTTTTT. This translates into CASGTRDGGLFF.

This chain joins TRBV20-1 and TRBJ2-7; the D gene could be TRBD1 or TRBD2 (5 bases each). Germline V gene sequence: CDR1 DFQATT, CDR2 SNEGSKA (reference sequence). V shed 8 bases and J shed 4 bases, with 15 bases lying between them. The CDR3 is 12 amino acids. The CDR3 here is CSSGTTAYEQYF. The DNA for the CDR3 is TGCAGTTCCGGGACCACAGCGTACGAGCAGTACTTC.

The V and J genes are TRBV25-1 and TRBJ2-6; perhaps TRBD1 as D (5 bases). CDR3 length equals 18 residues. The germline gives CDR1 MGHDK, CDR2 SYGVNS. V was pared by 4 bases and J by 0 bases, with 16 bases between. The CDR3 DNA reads TGTGCCAGCAGTGGCCCAGCAGGGTCCCTCTCTGGGGCCAACGTCCTGACTTTC. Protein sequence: CASSGPAGSLSGANVLTF.

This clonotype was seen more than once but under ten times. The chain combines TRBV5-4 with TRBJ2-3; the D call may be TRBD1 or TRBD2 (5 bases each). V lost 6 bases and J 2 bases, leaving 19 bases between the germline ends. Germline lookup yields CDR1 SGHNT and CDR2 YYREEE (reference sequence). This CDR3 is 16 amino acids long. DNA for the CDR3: TGTGCCAGCACCCCCGGGAAAGGGGCGTTCACAGATACGCAGTATTTT. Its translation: CASTPGKGAFTDTQYF.

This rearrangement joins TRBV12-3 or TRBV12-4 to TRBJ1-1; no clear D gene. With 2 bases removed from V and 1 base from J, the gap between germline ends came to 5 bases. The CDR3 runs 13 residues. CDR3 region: CASSLKPNTEAFF. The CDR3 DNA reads TGTGCCAGCAGTTTAAAGCCGAACACTGAAGCTTTCTTT.